The following is a T cell receptor (beta chain) sequence with its context. Its antigen is still unknown. Profiling relied on immunoSEQ multiplex PCR, and the TCRdb table lists in-frame clones only, not all of them. The sample lists under 150,000 clones; roughly 89% were seen once. The data were obtained in a study of Ad26.COV2.S vaccination and SARS-CoV-2 variants. General study results and limits: A substantial breadth of spike-specific CD8+ and CD4+ T cell responses after vaccination has been reported. Those who received vaccine or placebo ended up with similar non-spike TCR breadth. Among vaccine recipients, spike-specific TCR breadth exceeded that of placebo recipients.

The specimen comprised peripheral blood, sampled after recovery from COVID-19. This TCR came from a human donor who had recovered from COVID-19.

The CDR3 DNA is TGTGCCAGCAGCTCCGACAGCTCCTATAATTCACCCCTCCACTTT. It yields the protein CASSSDSSYNSPLHF. The chain is built from TRBV2 and TRBJ1-6; D perhaps matches TRBD1 (5 bases). The germline V and J ends were trimmed by 6 bases and 0 bases, with 9 bases remaining between them. CDR1 and CDR2 (germline): SNHLY, FYNNEI. This CDR3 has 15 amino acids.